This TCR beta chain emerged from a study of graft-versus-host responses after intestinal transplantation. Study information: The study gave all recipients anti-thymocyte globulin induction, then tacrolimus and steroids for approximately three years.

In the case of this clone: The antigen remains undetermined.

TCRdb's copy holds only in-frame clones and misses some; the assay was immunoSEQ multiplex PCR. The profile shows fewer than 130,000 clones, roughly 93% of them singletons. This CDR3 contains 17 residues. Germline V lookup: CDR1 MGHRA, CDR2 YSYEKL. V lost 1 base and J lost 3; bases outside the gene matches: 9. Whole-study findings and limits: Graft-donor T cell macrochimerism coincided with high graft-versus-host to host-versus-graft clonal ratios in allografts. Recipient marrow held GvH clones, some first seen in ileum or blood.

The specimen comprised unstimulated CD8+ T cells sorted from spleen or lymph node cells, sampled before intestinal transplant. This clonotype originated in a human donor who received an intestinal transplant. The genes are TRBV4-1 and TRBJ2-7, with TRBD1 matching over 10 bases. CDR3 bases: TGCGCCAGCAGCCAAGGTATGTCGGGACAGGGGAACTACGAGCAGTACTTC. Its protein product is CASSQGMSGQGNYEQYF.